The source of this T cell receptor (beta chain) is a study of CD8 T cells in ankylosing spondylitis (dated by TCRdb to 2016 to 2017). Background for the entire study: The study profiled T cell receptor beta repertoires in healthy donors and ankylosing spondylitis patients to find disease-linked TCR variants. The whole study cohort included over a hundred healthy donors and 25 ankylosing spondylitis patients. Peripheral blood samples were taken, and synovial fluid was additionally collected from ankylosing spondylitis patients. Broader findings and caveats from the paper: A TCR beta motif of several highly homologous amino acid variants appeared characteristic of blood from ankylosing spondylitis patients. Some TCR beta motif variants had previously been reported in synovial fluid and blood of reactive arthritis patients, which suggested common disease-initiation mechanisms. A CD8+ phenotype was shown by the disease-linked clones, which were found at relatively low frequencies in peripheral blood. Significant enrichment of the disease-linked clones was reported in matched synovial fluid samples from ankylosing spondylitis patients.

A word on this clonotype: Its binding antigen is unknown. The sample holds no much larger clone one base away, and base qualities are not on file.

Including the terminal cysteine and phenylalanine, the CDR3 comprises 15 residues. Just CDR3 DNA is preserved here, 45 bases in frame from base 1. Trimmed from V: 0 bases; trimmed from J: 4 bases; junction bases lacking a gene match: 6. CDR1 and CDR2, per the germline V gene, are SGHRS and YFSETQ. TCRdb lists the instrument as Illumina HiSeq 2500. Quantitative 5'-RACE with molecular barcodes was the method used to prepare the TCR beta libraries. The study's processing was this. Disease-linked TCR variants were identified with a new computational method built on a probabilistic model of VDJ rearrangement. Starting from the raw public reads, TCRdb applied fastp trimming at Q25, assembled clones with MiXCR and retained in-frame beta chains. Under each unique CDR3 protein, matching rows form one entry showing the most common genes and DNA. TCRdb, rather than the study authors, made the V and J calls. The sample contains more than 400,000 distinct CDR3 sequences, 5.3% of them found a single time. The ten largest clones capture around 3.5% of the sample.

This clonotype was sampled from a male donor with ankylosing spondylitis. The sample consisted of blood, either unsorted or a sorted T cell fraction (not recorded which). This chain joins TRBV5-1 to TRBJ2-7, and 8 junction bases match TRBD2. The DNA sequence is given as TGCGCCAGCAGCTTGGAAGCGGGAGTCGGTTACGAGCAGTACTTC. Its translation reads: CASSLEAGVGYEQYF.